A selection of T cell receptor beta chains follows, all from one sample in a study of T cell repertoires in ileal Crohn's disease. Clones were sequenced by immunoSEQ multiplex PCR, and TCRdb holds only the in-frame ones, with some missing. The sample contains some 10,000 clones, approximately 80% of which appear only once. Sequencing was carried out using ileal tissue. The receptors were sampled from an adult with Crohn's disease. The CDR3 runs from the conserved cysteine through the conserved F or W.

J | V | CDR3
TRBJ1-1 | TRBV6-5 | CASSLRTGSTEAFF
TRBJ2-2 | TRBV19 | CASSRVTGAGELFF
TRBJ1-5 | TRBV2 | CASSGTTGNGQPQHF
TRBJ1-1 | TRBV5-1 | CASSLAHNTEAFF
TRBJ2-1 | TRBV7-6 | CASSSPNNEQFF
TRBJ2-7 | TRBV5-1 | CASSLVSGSGEQYF
TRBJ2-7 | TRBV5-4 | CASSPGGTGGSYEQYF
TRBJ2-1 | TRBV28 | CASSFVANRDEQFF
TRBJ1-2 | TRBV5-4 | CASSLVQGTGGYTF
TRBJ1-4 | TRBV11-2 | CASSLAPDRSNEKLFF
TRBJ2-7 | TRBV28 | CASSVRGGSSSYEQYF
TRBJ2-2 | TRBV7-9 | CASSSRDRGGGELFF
TRBJ2-1 | TRBV12-5 | CASGLGTSVSNEQFF
TRBJ2-1 | TRBV5-1 | CASSTRTSGRERNEQFF
TRBJ1-4 | TRBV27 | CASSLTGGADEKLFF
TRBJ2-3 | TRBV4-1 | CASSQAEGDTQYF
TRBJ1-5 | TRBV6-6 | CASSYTYDRVNQPQHF
TRBJ2-3 | TRBV15 | CATSRRSGRGADTQYF
TRBJ1-3 | TRBV5-1 | CASSLSGVSGNTIYF
TRBJ1-2 | TRBV5-4 | CASSSNSYGYTF
TRBJ2-7 | TRBV1 | CTSSQPAGSYEQYF
TRBJ2-2 | TRBV6-4 | CASSLLAGATGELFF
TRBJ2-5 | TRBV7-2 | CASSLATGRETQYF
TRBJ1-1 | TRBV2 | CASSLGANRGEAFF
- | TRBV5-1 | CASSFNRGYEQYF
TRBJ1-2 | TRBV18 | CASSPAERGRGYTF
TRBJ1-5 | TRBV6-5 | CASSIRQYNQPQHF
TRBJ2-1 | TRBV9 | CASSVGSGGNEQFF
TRBJ2-7 | TRBV5-4 | CASSLLADRTSGRSKGEQYF
TRBJ1-1 | TRBV28 | CASRAETNTEAFF
TRBJ2-2 | TRBV11-2 | CASSLGLAGTGELFF
TRBJ1-1 | TRBV27 | CASSLEENTEAFF
TRBJ2-7 | TRBV6-8 | CASHRRPDRGNNEQYF
TRBJ1-4 | TRBV2 | CASQTGGNEKLFF
TRBJ2-1 | TRBV11-2 | CASSPGTSSDEQFF
TRBJ2-3 | TRBV25-1 | CASSESLAGGETDTQYF
TRBJ2-1 | TRBV27 | CASSPGLAGLEQFF
TRBJ1-2 | TRBV10-1 | CASSESSRQGASNYGYTF
TRBJ2-7 | TRBV18 | CATATGGGYEQYF
TRBJ2-2 | TRBV7-6 | CASSLRTSGYTGELFF
TRBJ1-2 | TRBV19 | CASSGYGGLGGYTF
TRBJ2-7 | TRBV19 | CASSIGGWSAYEQYF